The entry below gives a single TCR beta chain sequence along with its context. The data stem from a study of blood T cell repertoires in COVID-19. As for the study in general: There were acute and convalescent COVID-19 samples, and they came from the United States, Italy and Spain.

As processed by the authors: Amplified reference gene primers provided the basis for estimating nucleated cell counts. Clones were read by immunoSEQ multiplex PCR, and TCRdb kept only the in-frame ones, dropping some. V, J and clone size reflect that table, while D and trimming were determined from the DNA. Of about 230,000 clones in the sample, approximately 84% are singletons; the top ten hold around 0.97%. Germline CDR1 and CDR2: SGHTA and FQGNSA. V lost 1 base, J lost 2 bases, and 12 bases lay in between. CDR3 length: 15 amino acids. The source is a man aged 40-50 years with acute or convalescent COVID-19. Sequences were obtained from peripheral blood. The V gene is TRBV7-2, the J gene TRBJ2-7; tentatively, D is TRBD2 (6 bases). The CDR3 bases are TGTGCCAGCAGCTTAGGGGCTAGCGCAACCTACGAGCAGTACTTC. The encoded protein is CASSLGASATYEQYF.